The clone carrying this T cell receptor beta chain was recorded many times. The data derive from a study of T-cell reconstitution after alpha-beta-depleted transplantation in children. Germline V gene data show CDR1 as SEHNR and CDR2 as FQNEAQ (reference sequence). There are 14 residues in the CDR3. With V trimmed by 6 bases and J by 2 bases, 1 base remained unmatched. A library of TCRbeta sequences, prepared with unique molecular identifiers, was generated. TCRdb re-derived calls from the PCR reads in MiXCR, one entry per CDR3 protein. The sample has 600,000 to 700,000 distinct CDR3 sequences, roughly 15% seen once.

This specimen consisted of PBMCs from the stem cell graft donor, obtained from the stem cell graft. The chain employs TRBV7-9 and TRBJ2-3, with 11 bases that match TRBD2. This sequence was found in a human donor who donated a stem cell graft to a child with acute myeloid leukemia. The CDR3 here is CASRTSGDTDTQYF. CDR3 sequence (DNA): TGTGCCAGCAGGACTAGCGGGGACACAGATACGCAGTATTTT.